Listed below are T cell receptor beta chains from one sample, sequenced in a study of chemoradiotherapy in HPV16-positive cancers. Only in-frame clones appear in the TCRdb table, and some are missing; sequencing was by immunoSEQ multiplex PCR. The sample holds some 22,000 clones; about 90% are singletons and the top ten take 4.5%. Specimen: blood, collected from a patient who underwent chemoradiotherapy. Every receptor here comes from a human donor with HPV-associated anogenital cancer. Each CDR3 is given with its conserved first and last residue. Clone size is shown for a subset of rows, as once, few, many or a class of expanded clone.

>TRBV7-2|TRBJ1-3|NA
CASSLNLGQGDGNTIYF
>TRBV5-1|TRBJ2-3|NA
CASSFVSGGDSTDTQYF
>TRBV5-6|TRBJ1-4|NA
CASSPGWGQLEKLFF
>TRBV5-5|TRBJ1-2|NA
CASSLGGGNMNYGYTF
>TRBV9|TRBJ2-5|few
CASSGGLPYETQYF
>TRBV5-6|TRBJ2-2|NA
CASSPGTSSNTGELFF
>TRBV6-4|TRBJ2-7|NA
CASSEEQGPLSYEQYF
>TRBV7-6|TRBJ1-2|NA
CASSSSSQTGAGGYTF
>TRBV29-1|TRBJ1-1|NA
CSVIQGTPEAFF
>TRBV10-1|TRBJ1-5|NA
CAKNAGPKHF
>TRBV6-1|TRBJ2-3|NA
CASSGNEDTQYF
>TRBV5-6|TRBJ2-7|NA
CASSLLPMTGTGYEQYF
>TRBV9|TRBJ2-7|NA
CASSPRTHLAEQYF
>TRBV4-3|TRBJ2-3|NA
CASSSRQGAGDTQYF
>TRBV29-1|TRBJ1-1|NA
CSVRGQGTEAFF
>TRBV19|TRBJ1-4|NA
CASTIGQGHAATNEKLFF
>TRBV23-1|TRBJ2-1|NA
CASSMNEQFF
>TRBV2|TRBJ2-1|NA
CASPGLREREQFF
>TRBV9|TRBJ1-6|NA
CASSAREGNGSPLHF
>TRBV11-2|TRBJ2-7|NA
CASSLNRGPDEQYF
>TRBV5-4|TRBJ1-1|NA
CASSLLWGNTEAFF
>TRBV6-6|TRBJ1-2|NA
CASSYRDGYTF
>TRBV6-5|TRBJ2-3|NA
CASSPRDGLADTQYF
>TRBV14|TRBJ1-6|NA
CASSHDRVPLHF
>TRBV4-2|TRBJ2-3|NA
CASRPSGGSTDTQYF
>TRBV6-6|TRBJ2-1|NA
CASLNGRGEQFF
>TRBV14|TRBJ2-2|NA
CASSQSSGGRETGELFF
>TRBV14|TRBJ2-7|NA
CASSPAGAGAWEQYF
>TRBV30|TRBJ1-6|NA
CAWMRADPSSYNSPLHF
>TRBV6-5|TRBJ2-3|NA
CASSYTRPLSPQYF
>TRBV12-5|TRBJ1-5|NA
CASGLDSTGFQPQHF
>TRBV5-1|TRBJ2-5|NA
CASSPSGTPGETQYF
>TRBV13|TRBJ2-1|NA
CASGLEGKRLSYNEQFF
>TRBV7-2|TRBJ1-5|NA
CASSAGTDSNQPQHF